Here is one T cell receptor (beta chain) with its context. Its matching antigen is unknown. The sample is drawn from a study of T cell responses to AZD1222 COVID-19 vaccine. Whole-study results and caveats: Sampling captured repertoires only after the peak T cell response.

The repertoire was sequenced with immunoSEQ multiplex PCR; TCRdb's copy has only in-frame clones and lacks some. The sample consists of around 140,000 clones, approximately 93% of them appearing once. This CDR3 comprises 16 residues. Germline loops: CDR1 SGHTA, CDR2 FQGNSA. The V end was cut by 1 base, the J end by 4 bases, with 16 bases between. Sequencing used peripheral blood, obtained after recovery from COVID-19. The chain uses TRBV7-2 and TRBJ1-1, with D hard to call. The receptor comes from an adult who had recovered from COVID-19. The CDR3 nucleotides are TGTGCCAGCAGCTTAGATCGTCGGCGGTTAAGCACTGAAGCTTTCTTT. It translates to CASSLDRRRLSTEAFF.